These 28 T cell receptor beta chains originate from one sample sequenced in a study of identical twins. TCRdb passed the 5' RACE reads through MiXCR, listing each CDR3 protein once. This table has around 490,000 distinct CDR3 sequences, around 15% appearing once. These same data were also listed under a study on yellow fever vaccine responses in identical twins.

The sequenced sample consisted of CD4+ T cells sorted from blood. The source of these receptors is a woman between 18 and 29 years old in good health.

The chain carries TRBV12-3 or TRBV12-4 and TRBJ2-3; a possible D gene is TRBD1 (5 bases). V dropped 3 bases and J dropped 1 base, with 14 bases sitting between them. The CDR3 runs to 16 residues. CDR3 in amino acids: CASSLGQSFRTDTQYF. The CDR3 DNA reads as TGTGCCAGCAGTTTGGGGCAGTCCTTTCGCACAGATACGCAGTATTTT.

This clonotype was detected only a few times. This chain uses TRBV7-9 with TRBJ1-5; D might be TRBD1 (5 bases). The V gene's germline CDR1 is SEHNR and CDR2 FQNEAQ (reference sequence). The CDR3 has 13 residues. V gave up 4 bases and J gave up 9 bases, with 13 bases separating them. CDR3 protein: CASSSQALGPQHF. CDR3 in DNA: TGTGCCAGCAGCTCACAGGCCTTGGGGCCCCAGCATTTT.

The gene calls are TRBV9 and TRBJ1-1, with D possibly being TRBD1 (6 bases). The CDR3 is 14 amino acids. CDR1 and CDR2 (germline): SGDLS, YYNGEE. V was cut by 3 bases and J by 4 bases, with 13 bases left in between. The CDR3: CASSASQGSTEAFF. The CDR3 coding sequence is TGTGCCAGCAGCGCCTCCCAGGGGTCCACTGAAGCTTTCTTT. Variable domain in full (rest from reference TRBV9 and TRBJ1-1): DSGVTQTPKHLITATGQRVTLRCSPRSGDLSVYWYQQSLDQGLQFLIQYYNGEERAKGNILERFSAQQFPDLHSELNLSSLELGDSALYFCASSASQGSTEAFFGQGTRLTVV.

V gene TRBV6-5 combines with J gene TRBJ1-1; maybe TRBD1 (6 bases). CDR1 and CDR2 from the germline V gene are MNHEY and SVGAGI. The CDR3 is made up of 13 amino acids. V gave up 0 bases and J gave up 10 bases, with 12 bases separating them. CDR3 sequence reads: CASSYSRGSGAFF. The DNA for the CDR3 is TGTGCCAGCAGTTACTCGAGGGGGAGTGGAGCTTTCTTT.

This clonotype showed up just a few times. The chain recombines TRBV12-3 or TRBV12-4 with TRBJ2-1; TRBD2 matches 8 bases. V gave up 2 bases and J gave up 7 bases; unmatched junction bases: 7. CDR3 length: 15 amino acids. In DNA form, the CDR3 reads TGTGCCAGCAGTTTAACGGGGGGGCGTGCAAATGAGCAGTTCTTC. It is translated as CASSLTGGRANEQFF.

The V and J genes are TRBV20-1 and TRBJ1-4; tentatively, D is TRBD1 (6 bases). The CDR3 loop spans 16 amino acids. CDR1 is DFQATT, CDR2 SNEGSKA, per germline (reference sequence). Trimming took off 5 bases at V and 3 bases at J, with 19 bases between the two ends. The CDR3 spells CSAPGQTRGSNEKLFF. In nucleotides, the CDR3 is TGCAGTGCTCCGGGACAAACTAGAGGGTCTAATGAAAAACTGTTTTTT.

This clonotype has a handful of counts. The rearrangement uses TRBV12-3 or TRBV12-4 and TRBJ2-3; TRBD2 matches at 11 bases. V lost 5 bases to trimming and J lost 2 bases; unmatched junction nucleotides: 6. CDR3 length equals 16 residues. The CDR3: CASSVSGGAITDTQYF. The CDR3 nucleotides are TGTGCCAGCAGTGTTAGCGGGGGGGCCATCACAGATACGCAGTATTTT.

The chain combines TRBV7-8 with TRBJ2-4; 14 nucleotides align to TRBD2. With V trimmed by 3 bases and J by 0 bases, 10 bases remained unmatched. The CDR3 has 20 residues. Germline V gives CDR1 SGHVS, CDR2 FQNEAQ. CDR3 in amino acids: CASSFPGLAGGELAKNIQYF. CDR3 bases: TGTGCCAGCAGCTTCCCCGGACTAGCGGGGGGCGAACTAGCCAAAAACATTCAGTACTTC.

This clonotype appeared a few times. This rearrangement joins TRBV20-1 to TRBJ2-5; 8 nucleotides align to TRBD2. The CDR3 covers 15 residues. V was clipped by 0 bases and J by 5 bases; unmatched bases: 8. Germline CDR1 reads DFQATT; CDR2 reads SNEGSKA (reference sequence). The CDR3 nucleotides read TGCAGTGCTAGAGATTTCCGGGGGGGTTTTGAGACCCAGTACTTC. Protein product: CSARDFRGGFETQYF.

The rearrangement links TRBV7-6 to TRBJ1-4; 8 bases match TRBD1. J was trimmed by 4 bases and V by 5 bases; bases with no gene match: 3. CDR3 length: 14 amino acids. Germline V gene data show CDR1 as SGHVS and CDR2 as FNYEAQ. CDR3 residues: CASSQQGVNEKLFF. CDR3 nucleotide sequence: TGTGCCAGCAGCCAACAGGGGGTTAATGAAAAACTGTTTTTT.

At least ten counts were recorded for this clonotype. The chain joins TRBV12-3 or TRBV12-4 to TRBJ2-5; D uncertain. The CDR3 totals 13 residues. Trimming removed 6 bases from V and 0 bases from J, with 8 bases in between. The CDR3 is CASRAADQETQYF. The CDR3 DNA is TGTGCCAGCAGGGCGGCGGACCAAGAGACCCAGTACTTC.

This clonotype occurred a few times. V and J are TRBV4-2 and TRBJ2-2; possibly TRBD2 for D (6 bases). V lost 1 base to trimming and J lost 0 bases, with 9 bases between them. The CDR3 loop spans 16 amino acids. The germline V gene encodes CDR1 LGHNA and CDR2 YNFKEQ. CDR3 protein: CASSQVPSANTGELFF. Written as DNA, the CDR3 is TGTGCCAGCAGCCAAGTACCTAGCGCGAACACCGGGGAGCTGTTTTTT.

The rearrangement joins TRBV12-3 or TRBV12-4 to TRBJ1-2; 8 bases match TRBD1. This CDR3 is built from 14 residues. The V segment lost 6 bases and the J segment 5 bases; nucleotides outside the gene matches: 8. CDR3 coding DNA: TGTGCCAGCAGACGGACAGGGAATGTTTATGGCTACACCTTC. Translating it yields CASRRTGNVYGYTF.

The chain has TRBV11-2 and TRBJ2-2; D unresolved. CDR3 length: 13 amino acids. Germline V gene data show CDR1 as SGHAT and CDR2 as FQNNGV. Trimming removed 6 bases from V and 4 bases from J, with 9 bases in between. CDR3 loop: CASRVWSTGELFF. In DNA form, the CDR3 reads TGTGCCAGCAGGGTATGGAGCACCGGGGAGCTGTTTTTT.

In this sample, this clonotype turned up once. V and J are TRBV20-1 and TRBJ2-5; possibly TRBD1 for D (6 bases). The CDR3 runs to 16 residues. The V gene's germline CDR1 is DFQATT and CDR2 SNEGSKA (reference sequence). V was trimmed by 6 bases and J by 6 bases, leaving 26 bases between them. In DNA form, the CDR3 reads TGCAGTGCCCGTTGGTGGACAGAGACAAAAGGCAAGACCCAGTACTTC. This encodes CSARWWTETKGKTQYF.

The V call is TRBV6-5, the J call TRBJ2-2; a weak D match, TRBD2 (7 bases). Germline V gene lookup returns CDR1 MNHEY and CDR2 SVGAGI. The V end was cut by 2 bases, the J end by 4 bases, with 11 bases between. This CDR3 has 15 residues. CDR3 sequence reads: CASSYRGAGTGELFF. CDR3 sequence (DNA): TGTGCCAGCAGTTACCGGGGGGCGGGCACCGGGGAGCTGTTTTTT.

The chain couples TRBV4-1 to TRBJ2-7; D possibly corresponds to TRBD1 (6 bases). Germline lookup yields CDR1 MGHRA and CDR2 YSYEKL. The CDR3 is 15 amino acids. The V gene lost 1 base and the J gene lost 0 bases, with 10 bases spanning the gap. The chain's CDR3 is CASSQVQGSSYEQYV. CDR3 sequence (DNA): TGCGCCAGCAGCCAAGTGCAGGGGAGCTCCTACGAGCAGTACGTC.

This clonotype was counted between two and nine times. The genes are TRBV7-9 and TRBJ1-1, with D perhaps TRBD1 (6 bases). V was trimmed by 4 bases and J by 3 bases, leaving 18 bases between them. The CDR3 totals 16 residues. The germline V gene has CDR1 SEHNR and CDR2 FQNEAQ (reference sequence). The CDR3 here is CASSYLLGAQDTEAFF. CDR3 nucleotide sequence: TGTGCCAGCAGCTACCTACTGGGGGCGCAGGACACTGAAGCTTTCTTT.

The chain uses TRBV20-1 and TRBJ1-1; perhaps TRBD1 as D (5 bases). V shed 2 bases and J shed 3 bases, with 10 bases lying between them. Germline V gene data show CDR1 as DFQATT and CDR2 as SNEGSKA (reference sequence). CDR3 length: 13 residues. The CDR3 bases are TGCAGTGCTAGACGACCGGGGGACACTGAAGCTTTCTTT. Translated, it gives CSARRPGDTEAFF.

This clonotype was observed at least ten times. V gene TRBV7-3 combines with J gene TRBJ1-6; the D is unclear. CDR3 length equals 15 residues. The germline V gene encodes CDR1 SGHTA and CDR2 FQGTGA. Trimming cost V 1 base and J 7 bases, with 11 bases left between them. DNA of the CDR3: TGTGCCAGCAGCTTAAACAGAGGAAGAAATTCACCCCTCCACTTT. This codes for CASSLNRGRNSPLHF.

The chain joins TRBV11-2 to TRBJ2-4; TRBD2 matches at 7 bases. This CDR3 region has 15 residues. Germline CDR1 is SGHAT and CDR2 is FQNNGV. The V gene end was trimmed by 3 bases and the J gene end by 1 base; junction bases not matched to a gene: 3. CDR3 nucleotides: TGTGCCAGCAGCTTTGCGGGGGAGGCCAAAAACATTCAGTACTTC. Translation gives CASSFAGEAKNIQYF.

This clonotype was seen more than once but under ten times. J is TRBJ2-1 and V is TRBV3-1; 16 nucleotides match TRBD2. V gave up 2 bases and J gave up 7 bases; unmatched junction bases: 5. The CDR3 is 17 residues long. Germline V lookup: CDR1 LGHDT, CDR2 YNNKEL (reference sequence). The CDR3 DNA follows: TGTGCCAGCAGCCAAATACCGGGACTAGCGGGAGGGAATGAGCAGTTCTTC. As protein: CASSQIPGLAGGNEQFF.

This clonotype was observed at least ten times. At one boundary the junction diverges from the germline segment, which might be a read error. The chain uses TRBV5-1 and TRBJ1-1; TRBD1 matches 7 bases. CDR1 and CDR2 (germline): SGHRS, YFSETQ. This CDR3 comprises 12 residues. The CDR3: CASSSGGTEAFF. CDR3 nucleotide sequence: TGTGCCAGCAGCTCAGGGGGCACTGAAGCTTTCTTT.

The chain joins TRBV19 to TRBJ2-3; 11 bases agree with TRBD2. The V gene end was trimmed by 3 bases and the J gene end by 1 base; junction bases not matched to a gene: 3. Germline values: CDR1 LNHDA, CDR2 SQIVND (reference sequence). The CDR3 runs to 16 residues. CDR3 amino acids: CASSMVTSGGTDTQYF. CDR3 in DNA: TGTGCCAGTAGTATGGTGACTAGCGGGGGCACAGATACGCAGTATTTT.

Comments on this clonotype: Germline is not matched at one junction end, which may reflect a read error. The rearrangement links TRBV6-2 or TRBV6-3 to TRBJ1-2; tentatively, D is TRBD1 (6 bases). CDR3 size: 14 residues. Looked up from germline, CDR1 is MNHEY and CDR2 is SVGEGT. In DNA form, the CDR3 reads TGTACCAGCAGTCAGGGGACGGCTAACTATGGCTACACCTTC. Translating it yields CTSSQGTANYGYTF.

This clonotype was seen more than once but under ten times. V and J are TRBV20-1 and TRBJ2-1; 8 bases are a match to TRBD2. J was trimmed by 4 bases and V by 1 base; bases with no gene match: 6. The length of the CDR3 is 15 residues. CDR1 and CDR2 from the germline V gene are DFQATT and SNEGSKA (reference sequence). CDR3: CSARVWASGYNEQFF. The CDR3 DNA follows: TGCAGTGCTAGAGTTTGGGCTAGCGGGTACAATGAGCAGTTCTTC.

CDR3 amino acids: CASSAYYGYTF. CDR3 sequence (DNA): TGTGCCAGCAGCGCTTACTATGGCTACACCTTC. The chain recombines TRBV14 with TRBJ1-2; D unclear. Per germline, CDR1 SGHDN and CDR2 FVKESK. V was shortened by 5 bases and J by 3 bases, with 4 bases between the two germline ends. This CDR3 comprises 11 residues.

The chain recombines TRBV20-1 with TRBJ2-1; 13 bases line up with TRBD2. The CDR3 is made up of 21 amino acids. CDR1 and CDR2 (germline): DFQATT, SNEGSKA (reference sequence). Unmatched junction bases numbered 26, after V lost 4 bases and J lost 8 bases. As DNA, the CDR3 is TGCAGTGCTAAAGTCATTACTAGCGGGAGGGCCGACCTGTATATAAGGGATGAGCAGTTCTTC. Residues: CSAKVITSGRADLYIRDEQFF.